This entry features one T cell receptor beta chain sequence. The data derive from a study of blood T cell repertoires in COVID-19. Study at large: Samples taken during acute and convalescent COVID-19 were collected in the United States, Italy and Spain. The analysed material was cDNA or gDNA that came from T cells, B-cell-depleted T cells, or PBMCs.

The V and J ends lost 3 bases and 2 bases, in that order; junction bases with no gene match: 6. Germline lookup yields CDR1 LGHDT and CDR2 YNNKEL (reference sequence). CDR3 size: 16 residues. Only in-frame clones appear in the TCRdb table, and some are missing; sequencing was by immunoSEQ multiplex PCR. Of approximately 65,000 clones listed, about 91% were seen once; the top ten hold about 4.9%. This chain uses TRBV3-1 (or the pseudogene TRBV3-2) with TRBJ2-3, with TRBD1 identical over 9 bases. This TCR derives from a woman aged 50 to 60 with active COVID-19. The sequencing input was peripheral blood. The CDR3 bases are TGTGCCAGCAGCCAGGGCGGGACAGGGCTCACAGATACGCAGTATTTT. This encodes CASSQGGTGLTDTQYF.